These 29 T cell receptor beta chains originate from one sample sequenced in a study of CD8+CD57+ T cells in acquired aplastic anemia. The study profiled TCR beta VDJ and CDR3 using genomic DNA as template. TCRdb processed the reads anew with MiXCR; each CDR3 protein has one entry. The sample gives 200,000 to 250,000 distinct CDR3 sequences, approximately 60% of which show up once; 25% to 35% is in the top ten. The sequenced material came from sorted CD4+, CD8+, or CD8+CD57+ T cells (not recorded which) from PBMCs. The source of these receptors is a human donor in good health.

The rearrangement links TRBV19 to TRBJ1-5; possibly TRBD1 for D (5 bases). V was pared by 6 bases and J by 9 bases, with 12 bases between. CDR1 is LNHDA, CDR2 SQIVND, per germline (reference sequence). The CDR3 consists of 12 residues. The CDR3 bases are TGTGCCAGTAGCCATATCGGGGGGCCCCAGCATTTT. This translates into CASSHIGGPQHF.

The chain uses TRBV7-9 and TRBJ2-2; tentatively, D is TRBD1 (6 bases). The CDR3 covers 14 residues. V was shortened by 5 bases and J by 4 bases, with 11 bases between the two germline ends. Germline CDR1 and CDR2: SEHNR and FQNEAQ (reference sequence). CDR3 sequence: CASSGRGITGELFF. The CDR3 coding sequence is TGTGCCAGCAGCGGAAGGGGGATCACCGGGGAGCTGTTTTTT. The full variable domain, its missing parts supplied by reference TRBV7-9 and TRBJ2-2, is DTGVSQNPRHKITKRGQNVTFRCDPISEHNRLYWYRQTLGQGPEFLTYFQNEAQLEKSRLLSDRFSAERPKGSFSTLEIQRTEQGDSAMYLCASSGRGITGELFFGEGSRLTVL.

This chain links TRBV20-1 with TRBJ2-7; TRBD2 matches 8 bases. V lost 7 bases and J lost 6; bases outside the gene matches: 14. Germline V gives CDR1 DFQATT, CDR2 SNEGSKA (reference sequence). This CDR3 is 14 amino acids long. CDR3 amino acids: CSVSAGREVAEQYF. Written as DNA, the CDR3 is TGCAGTGTCAGCGCGGGGCGGGAGGTGGCCGAGCAGTACTTC.

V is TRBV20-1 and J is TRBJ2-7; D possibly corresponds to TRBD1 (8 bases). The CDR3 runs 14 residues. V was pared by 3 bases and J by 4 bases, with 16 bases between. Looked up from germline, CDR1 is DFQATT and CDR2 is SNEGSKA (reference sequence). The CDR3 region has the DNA TGCAGTGCTAGCCCGGACAGGGAGGGTTACGAGCAGTACTTC. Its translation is CSASPDREGYEQYF.

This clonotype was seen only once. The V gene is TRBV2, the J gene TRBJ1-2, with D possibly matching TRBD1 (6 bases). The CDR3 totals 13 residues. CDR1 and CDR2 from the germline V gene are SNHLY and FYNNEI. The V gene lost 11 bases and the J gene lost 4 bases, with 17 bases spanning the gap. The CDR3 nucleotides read TGTGCCTGCCTCCCCGACAGGCCCTATGGCTACACCTTC. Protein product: CACLPDRPYGYTF.

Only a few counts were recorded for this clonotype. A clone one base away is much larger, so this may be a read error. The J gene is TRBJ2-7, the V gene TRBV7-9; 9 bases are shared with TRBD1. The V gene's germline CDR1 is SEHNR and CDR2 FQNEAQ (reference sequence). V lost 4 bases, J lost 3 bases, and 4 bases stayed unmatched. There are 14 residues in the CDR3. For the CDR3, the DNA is TGTGCCAGCAGCTCCGGGACAGGGCGCTACGAGCAGTACTTC. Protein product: CASSSGTGRYEQYF.

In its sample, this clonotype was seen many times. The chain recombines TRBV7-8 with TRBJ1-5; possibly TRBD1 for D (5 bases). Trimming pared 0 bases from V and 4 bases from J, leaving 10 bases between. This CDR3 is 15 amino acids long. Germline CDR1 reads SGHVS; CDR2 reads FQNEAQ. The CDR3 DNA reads TGTGCCAGCAGCTTAGCGCTAGACAGTAATCAGCCCCAGCATTTT. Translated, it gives CASSLALDSNQPQHF.

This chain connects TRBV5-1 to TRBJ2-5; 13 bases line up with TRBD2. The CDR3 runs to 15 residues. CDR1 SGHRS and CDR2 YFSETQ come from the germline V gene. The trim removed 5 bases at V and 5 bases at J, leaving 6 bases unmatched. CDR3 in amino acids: CASRLAGGSYETQYF. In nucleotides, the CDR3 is TGCGCCAGCAGACTAGCGGGAGGGTCGTATGAGACCCAGTACTTC. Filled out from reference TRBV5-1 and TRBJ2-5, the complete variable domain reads KAGVTQTPRYLIKTRGQQVTLSCSPISGHRSVSWYQQTPGQGLQFLFEYFSETQRNKGNFPGRFSGRQFSNSRSEMNVSTLELGDSALYLCASRLAGGSYETQYFGPGTRLLVL.

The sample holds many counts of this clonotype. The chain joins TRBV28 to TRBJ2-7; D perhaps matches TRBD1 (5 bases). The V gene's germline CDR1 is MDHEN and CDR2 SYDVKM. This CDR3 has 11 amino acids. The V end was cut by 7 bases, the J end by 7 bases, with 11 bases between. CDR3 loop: CASKGPWEQYF. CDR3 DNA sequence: TGTGCCAGCAAGGGGCCGTGGGAGCAGTACTTC.

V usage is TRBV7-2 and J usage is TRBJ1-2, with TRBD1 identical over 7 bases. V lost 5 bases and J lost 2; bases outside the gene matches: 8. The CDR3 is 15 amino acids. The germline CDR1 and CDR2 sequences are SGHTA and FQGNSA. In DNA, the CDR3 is TGTGCCAGCAGCGCTTATTCAGGGGGGAACTATGGCTACACCTTC. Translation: CASSAYSGGNYGYTF.

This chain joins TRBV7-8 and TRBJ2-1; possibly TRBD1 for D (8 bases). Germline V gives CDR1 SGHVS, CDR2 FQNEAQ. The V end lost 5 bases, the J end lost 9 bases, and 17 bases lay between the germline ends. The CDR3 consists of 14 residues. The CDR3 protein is CASSQTGGGPEQFF. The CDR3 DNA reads TGTGCCAGCAGCCAAACAGGGGGGGGCCCTGAGCAGTTCTTC.

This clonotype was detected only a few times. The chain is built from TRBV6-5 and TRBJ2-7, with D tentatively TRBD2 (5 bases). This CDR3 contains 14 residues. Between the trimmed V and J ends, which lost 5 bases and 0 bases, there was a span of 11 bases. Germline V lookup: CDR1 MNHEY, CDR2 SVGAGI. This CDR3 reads CASSGSGSSYEQYF. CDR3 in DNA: TGTGCCAGCAGTGGGTCTGGGAGCTCCTACGAGCAGTACTTC.

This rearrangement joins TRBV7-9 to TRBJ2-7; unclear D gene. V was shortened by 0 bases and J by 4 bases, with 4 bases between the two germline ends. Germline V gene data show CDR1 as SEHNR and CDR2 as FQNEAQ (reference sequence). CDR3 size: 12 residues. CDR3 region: CASSLALYEQYF. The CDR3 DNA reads TGTGCCAGCAGCTTAGCCCTTTACGAGCAGTACTTC. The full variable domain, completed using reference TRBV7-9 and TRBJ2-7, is DTGVSQNPRHKITKRGQNVTFRCDPISEHNRLYWYRQTLGQGPEFLTYFQNEAQLEKSRLLSDRFSAERPKGSFSTLEIQRTEQGDSAMYLCASSLALYEQYFGPGTRLTVT.

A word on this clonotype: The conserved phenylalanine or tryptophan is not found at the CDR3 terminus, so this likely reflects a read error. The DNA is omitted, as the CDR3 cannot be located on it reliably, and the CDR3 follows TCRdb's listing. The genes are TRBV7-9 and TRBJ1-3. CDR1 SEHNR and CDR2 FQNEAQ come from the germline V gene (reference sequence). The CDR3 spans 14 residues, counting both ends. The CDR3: CASSPRMYGNTICC.

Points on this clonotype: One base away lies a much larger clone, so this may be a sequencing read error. CDR3 in DNA: TGTGCCAGCAGTTTAGGGGCAGGGGAGGGCTACACCTTC. It is translated as CASSLGAGEGYTF. V usage is TRBV12-3 or TRBV12-4 and J usage is TRBJ1-2; D may be TRBD1 (6 bases). There are 13 residues in the CDR3. Trimming pared 1 base from V and 8 bases from J, leaving 11 bases between.

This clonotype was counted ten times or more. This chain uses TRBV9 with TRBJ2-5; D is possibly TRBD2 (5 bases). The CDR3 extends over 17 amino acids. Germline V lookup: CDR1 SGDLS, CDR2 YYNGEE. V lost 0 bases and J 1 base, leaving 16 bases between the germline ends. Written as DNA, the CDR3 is TGTGCCAGCAGCGTAGGAGGACTGGCGGGTGTCCAAGAGACCCAGTACTTC. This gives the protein CASSVGGLAGVQETQYF.

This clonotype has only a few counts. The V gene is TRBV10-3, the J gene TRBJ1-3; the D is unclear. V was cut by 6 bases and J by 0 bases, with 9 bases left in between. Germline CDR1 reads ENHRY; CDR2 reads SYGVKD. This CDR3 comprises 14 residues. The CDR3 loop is CAISRPGSGNTIYF. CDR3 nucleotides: TGTGCCATCAGCAGACCGGGCTCTGGAAACACCATATATTTT.

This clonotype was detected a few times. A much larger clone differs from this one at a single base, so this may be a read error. In DNA, the CDR3 is TGTGCCAGCAGTCTACCCACAGGGACCCGAAACTATGGCTACACCTTC. This translates into CASSLPTGTRNYGYTF. The gene calls are TRBV6-5 and TRBJ1-2, with a tentative D call TRBD1 (6 bases). This CDR3 comprises 16 residues. Germline V gene lookup returns CDR1 MNHEY and CDR2 SVGAGI. Trimming removed 5 bases from V and 2 bases from J, with 18 bases in between.

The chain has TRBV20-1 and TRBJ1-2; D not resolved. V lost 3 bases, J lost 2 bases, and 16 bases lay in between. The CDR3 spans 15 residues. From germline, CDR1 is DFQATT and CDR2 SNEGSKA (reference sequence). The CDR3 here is CSARDRGRNNYGYTF. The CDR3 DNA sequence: TGCAGTGCTAGGGATCGCGGACGGAACAACTATGGCTACACCTTC.

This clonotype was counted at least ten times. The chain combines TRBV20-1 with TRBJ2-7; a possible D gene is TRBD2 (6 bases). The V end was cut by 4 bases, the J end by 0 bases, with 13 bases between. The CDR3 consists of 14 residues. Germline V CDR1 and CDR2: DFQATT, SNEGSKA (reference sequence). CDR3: CSATGVSSSYEQYF. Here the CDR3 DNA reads TGCAGTGCTACGGGGGTTTCGAGCTCCTACGAGCAGTACTTC.

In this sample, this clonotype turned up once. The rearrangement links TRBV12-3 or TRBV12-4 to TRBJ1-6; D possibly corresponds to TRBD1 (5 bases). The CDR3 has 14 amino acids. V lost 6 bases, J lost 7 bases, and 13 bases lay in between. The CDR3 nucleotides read TGTGCCAGCAGCCACGGGGGGAGCAATTCACCCCTCCACTTT. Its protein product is CASSHGGSNSPLHF.

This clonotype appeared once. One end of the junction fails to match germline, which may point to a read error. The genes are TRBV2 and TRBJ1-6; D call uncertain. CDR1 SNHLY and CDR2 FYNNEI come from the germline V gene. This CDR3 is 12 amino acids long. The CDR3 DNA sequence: TGTGCCAGTAGTGCTGATGGAGGGCCCCTCCACTTT. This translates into CASSADGGPLHF.

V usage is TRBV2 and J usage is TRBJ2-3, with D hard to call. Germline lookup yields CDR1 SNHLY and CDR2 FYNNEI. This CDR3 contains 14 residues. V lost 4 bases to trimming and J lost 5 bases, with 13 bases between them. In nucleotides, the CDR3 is TGTGCCAGCAGTGTTGTACGGTGGGTAGATACGCAGTATTTT. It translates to CASSVVRWVDTQYF.

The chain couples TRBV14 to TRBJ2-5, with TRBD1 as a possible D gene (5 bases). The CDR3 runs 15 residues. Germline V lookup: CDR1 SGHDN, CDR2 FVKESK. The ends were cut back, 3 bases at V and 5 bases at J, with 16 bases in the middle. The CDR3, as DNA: TGTGCCAGCAGCCAGGTCGGCAGGGTGGAGGAGACCCAGTACTTC. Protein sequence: CASSQVGRVEETQYF.

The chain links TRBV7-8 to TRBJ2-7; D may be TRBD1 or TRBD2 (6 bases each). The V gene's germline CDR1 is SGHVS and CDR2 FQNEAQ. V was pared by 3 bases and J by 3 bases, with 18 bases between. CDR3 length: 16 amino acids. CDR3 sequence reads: CASSFLTGAEYYEQYF. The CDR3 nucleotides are TGTGCCAGCAGCTTCCTGACGGGGGCTGAGTACTACGAGCAGTACTTC.

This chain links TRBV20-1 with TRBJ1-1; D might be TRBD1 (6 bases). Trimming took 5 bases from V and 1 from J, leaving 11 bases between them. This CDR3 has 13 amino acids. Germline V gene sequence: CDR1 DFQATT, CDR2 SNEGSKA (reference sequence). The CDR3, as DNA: TGCAGTGCTTGGGTCAGGGGGAACACTGAAGCTTTCTTT. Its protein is CSAWVRGNTEAFF.

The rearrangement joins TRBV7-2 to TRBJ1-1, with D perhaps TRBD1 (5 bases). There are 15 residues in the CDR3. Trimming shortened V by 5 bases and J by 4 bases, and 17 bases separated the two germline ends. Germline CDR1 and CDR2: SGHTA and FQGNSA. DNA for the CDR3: TGTGCCAGCAGCCCCCGGTCAGCGGGGGGCACTGAAGCTTTCTTT. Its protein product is CASSPRSAGGTEAFF.

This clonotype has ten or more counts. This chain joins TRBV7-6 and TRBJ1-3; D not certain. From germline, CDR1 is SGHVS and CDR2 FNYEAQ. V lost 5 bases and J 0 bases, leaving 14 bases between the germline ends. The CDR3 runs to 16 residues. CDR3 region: CASSPSDGPSGNTIYF. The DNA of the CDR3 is TGTGCCAGCAGCCCGTCCGACGGACCCTCTGGAAACACCATATATTTT. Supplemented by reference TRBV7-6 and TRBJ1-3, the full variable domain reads GAGVSQSPRYKVTKRGQDVALRCDPISGHVSLYWYRQALGQGPEFLTYFNYEAQQDKSGLPNDRFSAERPEGSISTLTIQRTEQRDSAMYRCASSPSDGPSGNTIYFGEGSWLTVV.

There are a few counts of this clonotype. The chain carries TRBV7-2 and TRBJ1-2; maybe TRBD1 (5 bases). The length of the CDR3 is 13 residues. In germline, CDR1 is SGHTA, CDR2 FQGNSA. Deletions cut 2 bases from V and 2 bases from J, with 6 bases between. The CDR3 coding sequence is TGTGCCAGCAGCTTACGGGGGAACTATGGCTACACCTTC. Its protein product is CASSLRGNYGYTF.